This T cell receptor beta chain was captured in a study of vaccination effects on CD4 cells after COVID-19. Peptide-pool stimulation followed by sequencing identified expanded antigen-specific CD4+ clonotypes in the ViraFEST assay. When nine to ten days of culture had elapsed, CD4+ T cells were isolated. Participants were given two doses of BNT162b2 or mRNA-1273 vaccine. Half the medium was swapped for IL-2 medium on days 3 and 7. With regard to this clone: Its cognate antigen is unknown.

Here immunoSEQ multiplex PCR was the method, and the copy in TCRdb shows in-frame clones only, minus some. The table shows about 61,000 clones, with roughly 73% occurring only once. From germline, CDR1 is ENHRY and CDR2 SYGVKD. The CDR3 consists of 15 residues. V was trimmed by 0 bases and J by 3 bases, leaving 8 bases between them. J is TRBJ1-4 and V is TRBV10-3; D is ambiguous. This specimen was CD4+ T cells from PBMCs cultured with HCoV-229E spike peptides, taken after COVID-19 vaccination. The sequence came from a human donor who received a COVID-19 vaccine. The CDR3 reads CAISESRDANEKLFF. CDR3 nucleotide sequence: TGTGCCATCAGTGAGTCGAGGGATGCTAATGAAAAACTGTTTTTT.